Described below is a single T cell receptor (beta chain) sequence and its context. Its target is not known. This CDR3 spans 14 amino acids. V shed 4 bases and J shed 5 bases, with 14 bases lying between them. The V gene's germline CDR1 is LGHDT and CDR2 YNNKEL (reference sequence). Some clones are missing from TCRdb's copy, which holds only in-frame ones; the method was immunoSEQ multiplex PCR. The sample has 300,000 to 400,000 clones; less than 90% are singletons. The data originate from a study of Ad26.COV2.S vaccination and SARS-CoV-2 variants. Broader study findings: Researchers reported similar non-spike TCR breadth in vaccine and placebo recipients.

The sample's treatment: approximately 18 received Ad26.COV2.S at low or high dose, single or two shots; a few received placebo; per-sample allocation not given. Day 63 after the first vaccine or placebo injection was the time point for sampling. Expression of Wuhan-strain SARS-CoV-2 spike came from the Ad26 vector that formed the vaccine. This material consisted of peripheral blood, taken in a trial of Ad26.COV2.S vaccine versus placebo. This chain connects TRBV3-1 (or the pseudogene TRBV3-2) to TRBJ1-1, with D perhaps matching TRBD1 (5 bases). This sequence was found in a person aged 18-65 years who received the Ad26.COV2.S COVID-19 vaccine or a placebo. CDR3 bases: TGTGCCAGCAGCCCTGGGACCCCTAGTACTGAAGCTTTCTTT. This gives the protein CASSPGTPSTEAFF.